The rows below give T cell receptor beta chains drawn from one sample of a study of T cell responses to AZD1222 COVID-19 vaccine. TCRdb keeps only in-frame clones here, not all; method: immunoSEQ multiplex PCR. This sample yields 65,000 to 70,000 clones, of which 83% are seen a single time; about 6.3% belongs to the top ten. The sample in question was peripheral blood, obtained 28 days after the second AZD1222 dose. These receptors all stem from an adult who received the AZD1222 COVID-19 vaccine. The CDR3 runs from the conserved cysteine through the conserved F or W. Fields, in order: CDR3 protein, J gene, V gene, clone size. Clone size appears in some rows only: once, few, many, or a class for an expanded clone.

CDR3aa: CASNNPTGKEKLFF
j_gene: TRBJ1-4
v_gene: TRBV7-8
abundance: .

CDR3aa: CASAAFQPQHF
j_gene: TRBJ1-5
v_gene: TRBV6-5
abundance: few

CDR3aa: CASSYGRVNQPQHF
j_gene: TRBJ1-5
v_gene: TRBV6-2/TRBV6-3
abundance: once

CDR3aa: CASSLVQGNSTQYF
j_gene: TRBJ2-3
v_gene: TRBV7-9
abundance: .

CDR3aa: CASSSRQGAANEQFF
j_gene: TRBJ2-1
v_gene: TRBV7-6
abundance: .

CDR3aa: CAISPGLTGTEAFF
j_gene: TRBJ1-1
v_gene: TRBV10-3
abundance: .

CDR3aa: CASRSGSYGYTF
j_gene: TRBJ1-2
v_gene: TRBV5-4
abundance: .

CDR3aa: CASRREGGGPGYTF
j_gene: TRBJ1-2
v_gene: TRBV6-6
abundance: .

CDR3aa: CASRFWDSFYEQYF
j_gene: TRBJ2-7
v_gene: TRBV5-1
abundance: .

CDR3aa: CAISESVETNYGYTF
j_gene: TRBJ1-2
v_gene: TRBV10-3
abundance: .

CDR3aa: CASSLGQFEQYF
j_gene: TRBJ2-7
v_gene: TRBV5-6
abundance: .

CDR3aa: CAIPRDRNTEAFF
j_gene: TRBJ1-1
v_gene: TRBV10-3
abundance: once

CDR3aa: CASSTPGRDYGYTF
j_gene: TRBJ1-2
v_gene: TRBV11-2
abundance: .

CDR3aa: CASSWPGGADTQYF
j_gene: TRBJ2-3
v_gene: TRBV28
abundance: few

CDR3aa: CAISESEGNIQYF
j_gene: TRBJ2-4
v_gene: TRBV10-3
abundance: .

CDR3aa: CASSQGGRTEAFF
j_gene: TRBJ1-1
v_gene: TRBV6-5
abundance: .

CDR3aa: CAIRAQGNEKLFF
j_gene: TRBJ1-4
v_gene: TRBV10-3
abundance: .

CDR3aa: CASSFRQGWGNTIYF
j_gene: TRBJ1-3
v_gene: TRBV28
abundance: .

CDR3aa: CASTTGGSGHGYNSPLHF
j_gene: TRBJ1-6
v_gene: TRBV28
abundance: .

CDR3aa: CSVGPPGRFYEQYF
j_gene: TRBJ2-7
v_gene: TRBV29-1
abundance: few

CDR3aa: CASSLTGEGSYEQYF
j_gene: TRBJ2-7
v_gene: TRBV27
abundance: .

CDR3aa: CASSLGGPIGNTEAFF
j_gene: TRBJ1-1
v_gene: TRBV5-6
abundance: .

CDR3aa: CSAQLSYGYTF
j_gene: TRBJ1-2
v_gene: TRBV20-1
abundance: .

CDR3aa: CASSSGLGQPQHF
j_gene: TRBJ1-5
v_gene: TRBV5-6
abundance: .

CDR3aa: CASSQARGMNTEAFF
j_gene: TRBJ1-1
v_gene: TRBV4-3
abundance: .

CDR3aa: CSVAGRGTGELFF
j_gene: TRBJ2-2
v_gene: TRBV29-1
abundance: .

CDR3aa: CASNESGGRRTQYF
j_gene: TRBJ2-5
v_gene: TRBV27
abundance: .